This TCR beta chain was obtained from a study of blood T cell repertoires in COVID-19. CDR1 is SGHNT, CDR2 YYREEE, per germline (reference sequence). This CDR3 has 14 residues. Trimming took off 0 bases at V and 4 bases at J, with 10 bases between the two ends. The table came from immunoSEQ multiplex PCR; TCRdb's copy has only in-frame clones and leaves some out. The sample yields about 150,000 clones, approximately 86% seen once. The rearrangement links TRBV5-4 to TRBJ2-5; maybe TRBD2 (6 bases). This TCR was sampled from a woman older than 75 with active or convalescent COVID-19. Material for sequencing was peripheral blood. The CDR3 sequence is CASSLVGGVETQYF. The CDR3 bases are TGTGCCAGCAGCTTGGTCGGGGGAGTAGAGACCCAGTACTTC.